This note documents a single T cell receptor beta chain sequence. This specimen belongs to a study of blood T cell repertoires in COVID-19. Study as a whole: Samples came from the United States, Italy and Spain, spanning acute and convalescent COVID-19. PBMCs, B-cell-depleted T cells, or T cells were the source of the cDNA or gDNA that made up the material.

Source study methods: Amplified reference gene primers provided the basis for estimating nucleated cell counts. Repertoires were generated with immunoSEQ multiplex PCR, while TCRdb's copy carries only in-frame clones and drops some. The D gene and trimming were derived from the DNA, and the V and J assignments and clone size from that table. The sample holds fewer than 85,000 clones, approximately 89% seen once. The CDR3 is 19 amino acids. Trimming removed 2 bases at V and 5 bases at J, with 26 bases between. Germline V gene data show CDR1 as MNHEY and CDR2 as SMNVEV (reference sequence). The sequencing sample was made of peripheral blood. The rearrangement links TRBV27 to TRBJ2-3; no reliable D call. The TCR comes from a man older than 75 with acute or convalescent COVID-19. The CDR3 region has the DNA TGTGCCAGCAGTTTACTTATAGATAGTTCCCTACCCCGAGGAGATACGCAGTATTTT. It yields the protein CASSLLIDSSLPRGDTQYF.